This T cell receptor beta chain was sequenced in a study of cytomegalovirus exposure and HLA in healthy donors. The PCR made use of 60 Vbeta and 13 Jbeta primers. Sequencing used immunoSEQ multiplex PCR; TCRdb keeps in-frame clones, though not all of them. This sample carries about 82,000 clones, less than 80% of them seen once, and the ten largest clones take roughly 12%. Germline-derived CDR1 and CDR2 are SEHNR and FQNEAQ (reference sequence). CDR3 length: 15 amino acids. Trimming took 2 bases from V and 0 from J; bases not matched to a gene: 3. The study, taken as a whole, reports: The study flagged 150 to 200 TCR beta chains as cytomegalovirus-associated. Among the most significant clusters, several appeared linked to common viral pathogens in a later analysis.

Healthy bone marrow donors formed the donor group. For this clone: Its antigen is unknown.

The chain employs TRBV7-9 and TRBJ2-5; 7 bases line up with TRBD2. This clonotype was sampled from a human donor in good health. The sequencing input was PBMCs. The CDR3 bases are TGTGCCAGCAGCTTAACCGGGACTAACCAAGAGACCCAGTACTTC. Its translation: CASSLTGTNQETQYF.